The 28 T cell receptor beta chains presented below share a single source sample, sequenced in a study of CD8 T cells in ankylosing spondylitis. No cognate antigen is known for these TCRs. Regarding the study as a whole: A TCR beta motif of 8 or 9 highly homologous variants appeared characteristic of ankylosing spondylitis blood.

Via MiXCR, TCRdb re-called the 5' RACE reads, giving one row per CDR3 protein. Of a few hundred thousand distinct CDR3 sequences listed, approximately 20% are singletons. Sequenced sample: blood, either unsorted or a sorted T cell fraction (not recorded which). These receptor sequences come from a male donor with ankylosing spondylitis.

The chain joins TRBV6-2 or TRBV6-3 to TRBJ2-4; 8 bases line up with TRBD1. The V and J ends lost 4 bases and 6 bases, in that order; junction bases with no gene match: 8. This CDR3 has 15 amino acids. Germline V lookup: CDR1 MNHEY, CDR2 SVGEGT. In nucleotides, the CDR3 is TGTGCCAGCAGTTTCGCTGACAGGGGCAGAAACATTCAGTACTTC. It codes for CASSFADRGRNIQYF.

This clonotype was found a few times. This CDR3 reads CASRATGDTGELFF. The CDR3 DNA is TGTGCCAGCAGGGCTACAGGGGACACCGGGGAGCTGTTTTTT. The chain recombines TRBV7-7 with TRBJ2-2, with TRBD1 matching 7 bases. V shed 6 bases and J 3 bases; nucleotides not matched to a gene: 4. The germline V gene has CDR1 SSHAT and CDR2 FNYEAQ (reference sequence). The CDR3 covers 14 residues.

There are a few counts of this clonotype. The CDR3 DNA follows: TGCAGCGTGCATCTCGGACAGGCGAACTCTGGGGCCAACGTCCTGACTTTC. Protein product: CSVHLGQANSGANVLTF. The V and J genes are TRBV29-1 and TRBJ2-6, with 7 positions matching TRBD1. The CDR3 runs 17 residues. CDR1 and CDR2 from the germline V gene are SQVTM and ANQGSEA. V dropped 6 bases and J dropped 0; count of bases not matched to a gene: 11.

V is TRBV29-1 and J is TRBJ2-3, with 7 bases fitting TRBD2. V shed 4 bases, J shed 2 bases, and the junction held 6 bases outside the gene matches. The CDR3 is made up of 14 amino acids. Germline lookup yields CDR1 SQVTM and CDR2 ANQGSEA. The CDR3 bases are TGCAGCGTTGGGTCTAGCGGAAACACAGATACGCAGTATTTT. This encodes CSVGSSGNTDTQYF.

This rearrangement joins TRBV11-1 to TRBJ2-1, with 9 bases identical to TRBD1. The CDR3 is 19 residues long. Unmatched junction bases numbered 17, after V lost 2 bases and J lost 6 bases. Germline CDR1 and CDR2: SGHAT and FQDESV (reference sequence). The CDR3 region has the DNA TGTGCCAGCAGCTTAAAGGGACAGGGTGTGTTCGAGCGAGGCAATGAGCAGTTCTTC. This translates into CASSLKGQGVFERGNEQFF.

To note about this clonotype: A much larger clone lies a single base off, so this may be a read error. The V and J genes are TRBV11-1 and TRBJ2-2, with 9 bases lining up with TRBD1. Germline loops: CDR1 SGHAT, CDR2 FQDESV (reference sequence). The J segment lost 7 bases and the V segment lost 5 bases, leaving 2 bases of the junction unmatched. The CDR3 is 13 amino acids. This CDR3 is CASSRTGDGELFF. The DNA of the CDR3 is TGTGCCAGCAGCCGGACAGGGGACGGGGAGCTGTTTTTT.

This clonotype has more than one count but fewer than ten. The chain joins TRBV27 to TRBJ2-2; weak D call: TRBD1 (5 bases). Trimming shortened V by 3 bases and J by 7 bases, and 12 bases separated the two germline ends. The germline gives CDR1 MNHEY, CDR2 SMNVEV (reference sequence). The CDR3 is 14 residues long. CDR3 region: CASSFRRESGELFF. The CDR3 DNA reads TGTGCCAGCAGTTTCCGCAGGGAAAGCGGGGAGCTGTTTTTT.

This clonotype was picked up one time. Written as DNA, the CDR3 is TGTGCCAGCAGCCTCAGACTAGCGGGAGTTTCAGGTGAGCAGTTCTTC. Translated, it gives CASSLRLAGVSGEQFF. The rearrangement links TRBV7-2 to TRBJ2-1, with 12 bases fitting TRBD2. CDR1 is SGHTA and CDR2 is FQGNSA in the germline V gene. This CDR3 comprises 16 residues. With V trimmed by 5 bases and J by 9 bases, 11 bases remained unmatched. Based on the CDR3 plus reference TRBV7-2 and TRBJ2-1, the full variable domain is GAGVSQSPSNKVTEKGKDVELRCDPISGHTALYWYRQSLGQGLEFLIYFQGNSAPDKSGLPSDRFSAERTGGSVSTLTIQRTQQEDSAVYLCASSLRLAGVSGEQFFGPGTRLTVL.

This clonotype has just a few counts. The chain combines TRBV20-1 with TRBJ2-5; D remains unclear. CDR1 is DFQATT, CDR2 SNEGSKA, per germline (reference sequence). The germline V and J ends were trimmed by 0 bases and 2 bases, with 10 bases remaining between them. This CDR3 comprises 14 residues. The DNA for the CDR3 is TGCAGTGCTAGAGATCGGTCAGCACAAGAGACCCAGTACTTC. Protein: CSARDRSAQETQYF.

This chain joins TRBV29-1 and TRBJ2-7; D call uncertain. V lost 4 bases and J 4 bases, leaving 8 bases between the germline ends. This CDR3 comprises 11 residues. Germline CDR1 reads SQVTM; CDR2 reads ANQGSEA. The CDR3 sequence: CSVATLYEQYF. The CDR3 region has the DNA TGCAGCGTTGCTACATTGTACGAGCAGTACTTC.

The rearrangement links TRBV20-1 to TRBJ1-4; 9 bases are a match to TRBD1. This CDR3 region has 14 residues. Germline CDR1 reads DFQATT; CDR2 reads SNEGSKA (reference sequence). V shed 6 bases, J shed 6 bases, and the junction held 8 bases outside the gene matches. The CDR3, as DNA: TGCAGTGCGCTAACAGGGGGCTGGGATGAAAAACTGTTTTTT. This translates into CSALTGGWDEKLFF.

This clonotype was seen a handful of times. The gene calls are TRBV4-3 and TRBJ2-2; 15 nucleotides agree with TRBD2. CDR3 size: 20 residues. J lost 2 bases, V lost 1 base, and 8 bases had no gene match. Germline CDR1 and CDR2: LGHNA and YSLEER. The CDR3 DNA reads as TGCGCCAGCAGCCAAGCCTATGGGACTAGCGGGAGGCTAAACACCGGGGAGCTGTTTTTT. This sequence encodes CASSQAYGTSGRLNTGELFF.

This clonotype was observed once. J is TRBJ1-3 and V is TRBV19; D gene uncertain. This CDR3 region has 13 residues. Trimming left V 1 base short and J 0 bases short, with 1 base between. Germline-derived CDR1 and CDR2 are LNHDA and SQIVND (reference sequence). CDR3 amino acids: CASSIASGNTIYF. The CDR3 coding sequence is TGTGCCAGTAGTATAGCCTCTGGAAACACCATATATTTT.

This clonotype was counted many times. The V call is TRBV5-4, the J call TRBJ2-1; D may correspond to TRBD1 or TRBD2 (5 bases each). The ends were cut back, 3 bases at V and 10 bases at J, with 17 bases in the middle. Germline V gives CDR1 SGHNT, CDR2 YYREEE (reference sequence). The CDR3 loop spans 14 amino acids. The CDR3 nucleotides read TGTGCCAGCAGCTGGGGGACGGCTATTCGCGAGCAGTTCTTC. It is translated as CASSWGTAIREQFF.

This clonotype was seen just once. The rearrangement joins TRBV28 to TRBJ2-3; D possibly corresponds to TRBD1 (6 bases). From germline, CDR1 is MDHEN and CDR2 SYDVKM. Deletions cut 10 bases from V and 0 bases from J, with 14 bases between. This CDR3 contains 14 residues. In DNA form, the CDR3 reads TGTGCCACCAAGCAGGGGATTAGCACAGATACGCAGTATTTT. Translating it yields CATKQGISTDTQYF.

This clonotype has just a few counts. CDR3 protein: CASSERSSLLGYEQYF. In nucleotides, the CDR3 is TGTGCCAGCAGTGAAAGGAGTTCACTACTTGGGTACGAGCAGTACTTC. The chain carries TRBV6-1 and TRBJ2-7; no definite D call. V gave up 2 bases and J gave up 4 bases, with 18 bases separating them. Germline V gene lookup returns CDR1 MNHNS and CDR2 SASEGT. The CDR3 is made up of 16 amino acids.

This clonotype was seen a handful of times. The rearrangement links TRBV19 to TRBJ2-2; D remains unclear. The CDR3 is 15 residues long. V lost 3 bases to trimming and J lost 5 bases, with 13 bases between them. CDR1 is LNHDA and CDR2 is SQIVND in the germline V gene (reference sequence). The DNA for the CDR3 is TGTGCCAGTAGTATTGGGGAAGTCTTGACCGGGGAGCTGTTTTTT. It is translated as CASSIGEVLTGELFF.

This chain joins TRBV2 and TRBJ2-3, with D tentatively TRBD1 (6 bases). The V end lost 5 bases, the J end lost 6 bases, and 9 bases lay between the germline ends. The CDR3 contains 12 residues. The germline V gene encodes CDR1 SNHLY and CDR2 FYNNEI. The CDR3 here is CASSYQGDTQYF. As DNA, the CDR3 is TGTGCCAGCAGTTACCAGGGGGATACGCAGTATTTT.

The chain uses TRBV6-2 or TRBV6-3 and TRBJ1-5; a weak D match, TRBD1 (6 bases). CDR1 and CDR2 from the germline V gene are MNHEY and SVGEGT. V lost 5 bases to trimming and J lost 10 bases, with 21 bases between them. The CDR3 runs to 15 residues. Here the CDR3 DNA reads TGTGCCAGCAGTCCCACCCGACAGGTAGGGGGACCCCAGCATTTT. It specifies CASSPTRQVGGPQHF.

The chain joins TRBV7-9 to TRBJ2-1; 9 bases agree with TRBD2. Unmatched junction bases numbered 12, after V lost 5 bases and J lost 7 bases. From germline, CDR1 is SEHNR and CDR2 FQNEAQ (reference sequence). There are 16 residues in the CDR3. The CDR3 sequence: CASSPSNAGGRNEQFF. For the CDR3, the DNA is TGTGCCAGCAGCCCCTCGAACGCGGGAGGGAGGAATGAGCAGTTCTTC.

This clonotype occurred a few times. This chain joins TRBV24-1 and TRBJ2-1, with 8 bases aligning to TRBD2. V shed 4 bases and J 7 bases; nucleotides not matched to a gene: 11. This CDR3 is built from 16 residues. Germline V gives CDR1 KGHDR, CDR2 SFDVKD. CDR3 residues: CATSDATSGRENEQFF. DNA of the CDR3: TGTGCCACCAGTGACGCAACAAGCGGGAGAGAGAATGAGCAGTTCTTC.

This clonotype was observed a few times. The chain employs TRBV29-1 and TRBJ2-1; tentatively, D is TRBD1 (5 bases). In germline, CDR1 is SQVTM, CDR2 ANQGSEA. Trimming left V 6 bases short and J 3 bases short, with 15 bases between. The CDR3 loop spans 14 amino acids. CDR3 nucleotides: TGCAGCGTCCTGCCACAGGAATTCTACAATGAGCAGTTCTTC. Protein sequence: CSVLPQEFYNEQFF.

The chain employs TRBV3-1 and TRBJ1-1, with D unclear. Trimming took 4 bases from V and 5 from J, leaving 14 bases between them. The germline V gene has CDR1 LGHDT and CDR2 YNNKEL (reference sequence). CDR3 length equals 14 residues. The CDR3 protein is CASSPKTRETEAFF. The CDR3 region has the DNA TGTGCCAGCAGCCCCAAGACCCGGGAAACTGAAGCTTTCTTT.

The table lists this clonotype with a few counts. This rearrangement joins TRBV28 to TRBJ1-1; tentatively, D is TRBD1 (5 bases). The CDR3 sequence is 15 residues long. V lost 4 bases and J lost 1, with 13 bases in between. CDR1 is MDHEN, CDR2 SYDVKM, per germline. The CDR3 DNA sequence: TGTGCCAGCAGTTCTTACGGGGGTGCGAACACTGAAGCTTTCTTT. Translation gives CASSSYGGANTEAFF.

The chain employs TRBV20-1 and TRBJ2-7; D remains ambiguous. Germline V gene lookup returns CDR1 DFQATT and CDR2 SNEGSKA (reference sequence). Deletions cut 3 bases from V and 6 bases from J, with 12 bases between. CDR3 size: 12 residues. CDR3 protein: CSARVGPLEQYF. The CDR3 region has the DNA TGCAGTGCTAGGGTTGGCCCCCTCGAGCAGTACTTC.

This clonotype was detected a few times. The gene calls are TRBV7-2 and TRBJ1-1; no clear D. CDR3 length equals 13 residues. Germline loops: CDR1 SGHTA, CDR2 FQGNSA. Trimming took 1 base from V and 5 from J, leaving 8 bases between them. CDR3 loop: CASSLVWETEAFF. Written as DNA, the CDR3 is TGTGCCAGCAGCTTAGTGTGGGAAACTGAAGCTTTCTTT.

CDR3 sequence: CASSETSGSPNEQFF. CDR3 nucleotides: TGTGCCAGCAGCGAAACTAGCGGGAGTCCCAATGAGCAGTTCTTC. The chain links TRBV7-3 to TRBJ2-1; TRBD2 aligns across 11 bases. The CDR3 covers 15 residues. The ends lost 5 bases at V and 6 bases at J; junction bases unmatched: 6. Germline V gene data show CDR1 as SGHTA and CDR2 as FQGTGA.

The rearrangement links TRBV19 to TRBJ2-7, with D possibly being TRBD1 or TRBD2 (6 bases each). With 2 bases removed from V and 2 bases from J, the gap between germline ends came to 22 bases. Germline V gene sequence: CDR1 LNHDA, CDR2 SQIVND (reference sequence). The CDR3 totals 18 residues. This CDR3 reads CASSIRGRRQGQPYEQYF. In DNA, the CDR3 is TGTGCCAGTAGTATAAGGGGGAGGCGGCAGGGGCAACCCTACGAGCAGTACTTC.